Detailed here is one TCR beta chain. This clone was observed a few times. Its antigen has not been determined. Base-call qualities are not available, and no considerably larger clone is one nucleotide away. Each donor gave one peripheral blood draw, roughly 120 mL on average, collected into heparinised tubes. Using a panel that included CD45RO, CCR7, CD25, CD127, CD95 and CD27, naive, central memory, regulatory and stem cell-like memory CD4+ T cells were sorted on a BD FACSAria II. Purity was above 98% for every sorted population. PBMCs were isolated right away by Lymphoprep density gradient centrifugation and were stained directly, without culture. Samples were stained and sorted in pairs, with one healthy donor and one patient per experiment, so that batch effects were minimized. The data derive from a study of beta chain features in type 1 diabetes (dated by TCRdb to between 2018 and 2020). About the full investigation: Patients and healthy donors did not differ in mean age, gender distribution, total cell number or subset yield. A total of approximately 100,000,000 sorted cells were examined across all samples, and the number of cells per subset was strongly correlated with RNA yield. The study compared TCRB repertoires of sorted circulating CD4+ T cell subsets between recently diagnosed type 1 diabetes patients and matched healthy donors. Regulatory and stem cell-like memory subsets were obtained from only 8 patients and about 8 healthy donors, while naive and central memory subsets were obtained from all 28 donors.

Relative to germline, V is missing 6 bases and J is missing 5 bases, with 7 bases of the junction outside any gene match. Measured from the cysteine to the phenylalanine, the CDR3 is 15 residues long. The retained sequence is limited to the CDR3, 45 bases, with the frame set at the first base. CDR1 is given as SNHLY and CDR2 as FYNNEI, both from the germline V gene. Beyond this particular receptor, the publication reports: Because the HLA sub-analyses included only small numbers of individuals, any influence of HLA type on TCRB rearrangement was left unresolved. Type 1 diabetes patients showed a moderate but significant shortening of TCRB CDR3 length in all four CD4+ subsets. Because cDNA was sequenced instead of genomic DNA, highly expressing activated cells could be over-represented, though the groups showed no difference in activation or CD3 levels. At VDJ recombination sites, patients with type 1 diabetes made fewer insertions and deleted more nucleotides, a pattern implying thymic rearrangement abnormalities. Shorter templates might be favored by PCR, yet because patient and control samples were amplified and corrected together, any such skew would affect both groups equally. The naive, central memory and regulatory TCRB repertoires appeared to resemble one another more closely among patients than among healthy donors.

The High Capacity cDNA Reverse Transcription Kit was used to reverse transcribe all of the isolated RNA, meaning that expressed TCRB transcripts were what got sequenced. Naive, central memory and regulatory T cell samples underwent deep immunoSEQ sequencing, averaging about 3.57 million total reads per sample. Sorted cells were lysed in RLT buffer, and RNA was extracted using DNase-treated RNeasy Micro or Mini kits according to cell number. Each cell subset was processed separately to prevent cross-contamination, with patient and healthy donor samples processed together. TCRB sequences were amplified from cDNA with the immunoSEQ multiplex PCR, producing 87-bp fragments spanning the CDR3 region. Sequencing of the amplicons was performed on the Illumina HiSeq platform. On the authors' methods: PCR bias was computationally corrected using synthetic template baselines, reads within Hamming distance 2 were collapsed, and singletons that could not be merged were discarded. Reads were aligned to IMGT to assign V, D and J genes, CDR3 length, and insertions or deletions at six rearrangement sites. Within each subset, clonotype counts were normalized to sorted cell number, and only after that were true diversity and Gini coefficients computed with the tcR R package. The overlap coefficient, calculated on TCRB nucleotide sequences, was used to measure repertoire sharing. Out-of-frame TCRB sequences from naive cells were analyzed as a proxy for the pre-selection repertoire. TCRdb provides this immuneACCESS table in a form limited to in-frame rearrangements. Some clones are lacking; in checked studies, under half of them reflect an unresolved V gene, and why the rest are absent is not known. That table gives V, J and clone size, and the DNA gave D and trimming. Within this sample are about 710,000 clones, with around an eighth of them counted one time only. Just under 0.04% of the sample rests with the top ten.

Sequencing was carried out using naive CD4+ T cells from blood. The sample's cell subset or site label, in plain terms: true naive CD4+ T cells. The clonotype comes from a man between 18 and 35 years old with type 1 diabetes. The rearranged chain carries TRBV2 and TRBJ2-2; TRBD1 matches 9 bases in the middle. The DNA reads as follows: TGTGCCAGCAGAAATCCGGGACAGGGTACCGGGGAGCTGTTTTTT. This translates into CASRNPGQGTGELFF. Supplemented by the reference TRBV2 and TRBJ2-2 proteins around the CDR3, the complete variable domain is EPEVTQTPSHQVTQMGQEVILRCVPISNHLYFYWYRQILGQKVEFLVSFYNNEISEKSEIFDDQFSVERPDGSNFTLKIRSTKLEDSAMYFCASRNPGQGTGELFFGEGSRLTVL.